This paragraph reports one TCR beta chain. Some clones are missing from TCRdb's copy, which holds only in-frame ones; the method was immunoSEQ multiplex PCR. The sample carries fewer than 250,000 clones, roughly 86% recorded once. This sample stems from a study of blood T cell repertoires in COVID-19. Trimming cost V 1 base and J 7 bases, with 13 bases left between them. CDR1 and CDR2 from the germline V gene are MNHNS and SASEGT. The CDR3 is 15 amino acids. The specimen sequenced was peripheral blood. This receptor was obtained from a man aged 50 to 60 with acute or convalescent COVID-19. V usage is TRBV6-1 and J usage is TRBJ1-4; TRBD1 is a possible D gene (5 bases). DNA of the CDR3: TGTGCCAGCAGTGAAGAGGCGGGGGGGTTTGAAAAACTGTTTTTT. Encoded protein: CASSEEAGGFEKLFF.